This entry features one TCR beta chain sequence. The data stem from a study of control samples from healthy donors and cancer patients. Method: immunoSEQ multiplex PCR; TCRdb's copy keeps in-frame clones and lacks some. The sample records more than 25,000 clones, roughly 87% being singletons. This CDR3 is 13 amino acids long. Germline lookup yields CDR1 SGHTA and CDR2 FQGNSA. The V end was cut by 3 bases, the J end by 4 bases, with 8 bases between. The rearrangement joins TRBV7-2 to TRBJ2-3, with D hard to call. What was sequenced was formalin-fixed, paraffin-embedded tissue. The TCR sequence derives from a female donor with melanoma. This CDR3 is CASSFGQSDTQYF. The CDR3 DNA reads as TGTGCCAGCAGCTTCGGGCAATCAGATACGCAGTATTTT. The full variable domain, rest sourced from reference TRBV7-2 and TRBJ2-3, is GAGVSQSPSNKVTEKGKDVELRCDPISGHTALYWYRQSLGQGLEFLIYFQGNSAPDKSGLPSDRFSAERTGGSVSTLTIQRTQQEDSAVYLCASSFGQSDTQYFGPGTRLTVL.